The following is a T cell receptor beta chain sequence with its context. This clone's antigen is unknown. Per-base quality was not reported, and no clone a single base away is much larger than it. This entry comes from a study of blood T cell repertoires in COVID-19 (dated by TCRdb to 2020 to 2022). Some background on the complete study: The collaborator samples originated in the United States, Italy and Spain and spanned the acute and convalescent phases of COVID-19. The dataset comprised deeply sampled blood TCRbeta repertoires from subjects exposed to, actively infected with, or recovered from COVID-19. The repertoires were released in a freely available public database intended as a resource for research on the immune response to SARS-CoV-2. Samples came from the ongoing ImmuneRACE study (first 160 participants) plus 1,254 subjects from 6 global collaborators. Nearly every sample came with metadata listing a de-identified subject ID, COVID-19 status, age in years and sex. Where available, HLA class I and class II types were taken from metadata supplied by the sample provider and were not determined by assay-based typing. The material from the prospective study consisted of cDNA or gDNA derived from T cells, B-cell-depleted T cells, or PBMCs.

Deletion took 6 bases off V and 4 bases off J, with a span of 18 bases between the germline ends. The CDR3 contains 15 residues, cysteine and phenylalanine counted. CDR3 DNA only is kept here, 45 bases in frame from base 1. The germline V gene (reference sequence) supplies CDR1 MNHEY and CDR2 SMNVEV. Participants in the prospective study were aged about 18 to 90 years, lived in under 30 United States geographic areas, and enrolled through a virtual design. Cohort assignment in the prospective study relied on participant-reported clinical history from a screening survey and a study questionnaire. A participant counted as exposed if, within 2 weeks of entering the study, that participant had been in contact with someone who had a PCR-confirmed or clinician-diagnosed COVID-19 case. In the prospective study, whole blood, serum and a nasopharyngeal or oropharyngeal swab were collected from each participant by mobile phlebotomists. Prospective study participants could optionally give additional blood draws and questionnaires over a roughly 2-month period. Blood samples from the prospective study were shipped frozen or at room temperature prior to DNA extraction.

The immunoSEQ Assay, a bias-controlled multiplex PCR, was used to amplify TCRbeta CDR3 regions from genomic DNA. In the paper's pipeline: Within the assay, amplification of reference gene primers was used to estimate how many nucleated cells each sample contained. To quantify the absolute abundance of each unique TCRbeta CDR3 rearrangement, sequence reads were collapsed and filtered. For each sample, productive Simpson clonality was calculated as the square root of Simpson's diversity index across productive rearrangements. The source is immuneACCESS, and TCRdb retained only in-frame sequences with V and J called. Part of the clones is not carried over; for the studies checked, unresolved V genes explain less than half of this, and the remainder is unexplained. V and J calls and clone size follow that table, whereas D and trimming were derived from the DNA. The sample table shows approximately 150,000 clones, and approximately 86% are seen once. The ten largest clones represent about 4.1% of the sample.

The paper's findings and limits, for the study overall: The amount of clinical and demographic metadata varied by source and participant and was provided uncurated.

The chain was built from TRBV27 and TRBJ1-2; 6 matching bases give a weak D call of TRBD1. The sequencing sample was made of PBMCs or T cells enriched from blood (not recorded which). The source of this sequence is a woman aged 40 to 55 who had been exposed to COVID-19. The CDR3 has the sequence CASSRGGGRAYGYTF. The nucleotide sequence reads TGTGCCAGCAGCAGAGGGGGGGGGCGCGCCTATGGCTACACCTTC.